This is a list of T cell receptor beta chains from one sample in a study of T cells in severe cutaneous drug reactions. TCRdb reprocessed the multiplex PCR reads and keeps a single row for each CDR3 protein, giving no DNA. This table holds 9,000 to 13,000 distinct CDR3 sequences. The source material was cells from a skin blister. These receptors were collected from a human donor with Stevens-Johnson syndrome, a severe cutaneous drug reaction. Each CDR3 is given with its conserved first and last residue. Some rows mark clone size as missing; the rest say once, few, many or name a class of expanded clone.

CDR3: CSVHTGTTYEQYF
V: TRBV29-1
size: NA
J: TRBJ2-7

CDR3: CSVFWLGTDGYTF
V: TRBV29-1
size: NA
J: TRBJ1-2

CDR3: CSARDTGLADNEQFF
V: TRBV20-1
size: NA
J: TRBJ2-1

CDR3: CSAPVPIEQFF
V: TRBV20-1
size: medium-sized
J: TRBJ2-1

CDR3: CSVPGTNEKLFF
V: TRBV29-1
size: NA
J: TRBJ1-4

CDR3: CSARGDRETQETQYF
V: TRBV20-1
size: NA
J: TRBJ2-5

CDR3: CSAIRQATRANYGYTF
V: TRBV20-1
size: NA
J: TRBJ1-2

CDR3: CSVGERGGYEQYF
V: TRBV29-1
size: NA
J: TRBJ2-7

CDR3: CSATSGSVNEQFF
V: TRBV20-1
size: NA
J: TRBJ2-1

CDR3: CSVVDFRAGDTQYF
V: TRBV29-1
size: NA
J: TRBJ2-3

CDR3: CSASRTSDEQYF
V: TRBV20-1
size: NA
J: TRBJ2-7

CDR3: CSARKDPYEQYF
V: TRBV20-1
size: large
J: TRBJ2-7

CDR3: CSARDKEKALYEQYF
V: TRBV20-1
size: NA
J: TRBJ2-7

CDR3: CSAGDSLTSTDTQYF
V: TRBV20-1
size: NA
J: TRBJ2-3

CDR3: CSAGLAGTYNEQFF
V: TRBV29-1
size: NA
J: TRBJ2-1

CDR3: CSAPRAGNTGELFF
V: TRBV20-1
size: NA
J: TRBJ2-2

CDR3: CASSPVGSNTGELFF
V: TRBV7-3
size: NA
J: TRBJ2-2

CDR3: CSARVWQGVYNEQFF
V: TRBV20-1
size: medium-sized
J: TRBJ2-1

CDR3: CSAQRTGGSYEQYF
V: TRBV20-1
size: NA
J: TRBJ2-7